This record covers a single TCR beta chain. Its specificity is unknown. Trimming took 2 bases from V and 7 from J; bases not matched to a gene: 4. This CDR3 is 14 amino acids long. Germline-derived CDR1 and CDR2 are ENHRY and SYGVKD. Sequencing was performed with immunoSEQ multiplex PCR; in TCRdb, only in-frame clones are kept and a portion is missing. This sample has almost 75,000 clones, with about 85% found just once. This sample is drawn from a study of cytomegalovirus exposure and HLA in healthy donors. Study-wide results and limits: Rare TCR sequences dominated, though some public TCRs recurred in many donors.

This receptor was obtained from a man younger than 45 in good health and CMV-seronegative. J is TRBJ1-5 and V is TRBV10-3, with 8 bases fitting TRBD1. The sequenced material came from PBMCs. The CDR3 DNA follows: TGTGCCATCAGTGAGGGACAGGGAAAGCAGCCCCAGCATTTT. Translated: CAISEGQGKQPQHF.